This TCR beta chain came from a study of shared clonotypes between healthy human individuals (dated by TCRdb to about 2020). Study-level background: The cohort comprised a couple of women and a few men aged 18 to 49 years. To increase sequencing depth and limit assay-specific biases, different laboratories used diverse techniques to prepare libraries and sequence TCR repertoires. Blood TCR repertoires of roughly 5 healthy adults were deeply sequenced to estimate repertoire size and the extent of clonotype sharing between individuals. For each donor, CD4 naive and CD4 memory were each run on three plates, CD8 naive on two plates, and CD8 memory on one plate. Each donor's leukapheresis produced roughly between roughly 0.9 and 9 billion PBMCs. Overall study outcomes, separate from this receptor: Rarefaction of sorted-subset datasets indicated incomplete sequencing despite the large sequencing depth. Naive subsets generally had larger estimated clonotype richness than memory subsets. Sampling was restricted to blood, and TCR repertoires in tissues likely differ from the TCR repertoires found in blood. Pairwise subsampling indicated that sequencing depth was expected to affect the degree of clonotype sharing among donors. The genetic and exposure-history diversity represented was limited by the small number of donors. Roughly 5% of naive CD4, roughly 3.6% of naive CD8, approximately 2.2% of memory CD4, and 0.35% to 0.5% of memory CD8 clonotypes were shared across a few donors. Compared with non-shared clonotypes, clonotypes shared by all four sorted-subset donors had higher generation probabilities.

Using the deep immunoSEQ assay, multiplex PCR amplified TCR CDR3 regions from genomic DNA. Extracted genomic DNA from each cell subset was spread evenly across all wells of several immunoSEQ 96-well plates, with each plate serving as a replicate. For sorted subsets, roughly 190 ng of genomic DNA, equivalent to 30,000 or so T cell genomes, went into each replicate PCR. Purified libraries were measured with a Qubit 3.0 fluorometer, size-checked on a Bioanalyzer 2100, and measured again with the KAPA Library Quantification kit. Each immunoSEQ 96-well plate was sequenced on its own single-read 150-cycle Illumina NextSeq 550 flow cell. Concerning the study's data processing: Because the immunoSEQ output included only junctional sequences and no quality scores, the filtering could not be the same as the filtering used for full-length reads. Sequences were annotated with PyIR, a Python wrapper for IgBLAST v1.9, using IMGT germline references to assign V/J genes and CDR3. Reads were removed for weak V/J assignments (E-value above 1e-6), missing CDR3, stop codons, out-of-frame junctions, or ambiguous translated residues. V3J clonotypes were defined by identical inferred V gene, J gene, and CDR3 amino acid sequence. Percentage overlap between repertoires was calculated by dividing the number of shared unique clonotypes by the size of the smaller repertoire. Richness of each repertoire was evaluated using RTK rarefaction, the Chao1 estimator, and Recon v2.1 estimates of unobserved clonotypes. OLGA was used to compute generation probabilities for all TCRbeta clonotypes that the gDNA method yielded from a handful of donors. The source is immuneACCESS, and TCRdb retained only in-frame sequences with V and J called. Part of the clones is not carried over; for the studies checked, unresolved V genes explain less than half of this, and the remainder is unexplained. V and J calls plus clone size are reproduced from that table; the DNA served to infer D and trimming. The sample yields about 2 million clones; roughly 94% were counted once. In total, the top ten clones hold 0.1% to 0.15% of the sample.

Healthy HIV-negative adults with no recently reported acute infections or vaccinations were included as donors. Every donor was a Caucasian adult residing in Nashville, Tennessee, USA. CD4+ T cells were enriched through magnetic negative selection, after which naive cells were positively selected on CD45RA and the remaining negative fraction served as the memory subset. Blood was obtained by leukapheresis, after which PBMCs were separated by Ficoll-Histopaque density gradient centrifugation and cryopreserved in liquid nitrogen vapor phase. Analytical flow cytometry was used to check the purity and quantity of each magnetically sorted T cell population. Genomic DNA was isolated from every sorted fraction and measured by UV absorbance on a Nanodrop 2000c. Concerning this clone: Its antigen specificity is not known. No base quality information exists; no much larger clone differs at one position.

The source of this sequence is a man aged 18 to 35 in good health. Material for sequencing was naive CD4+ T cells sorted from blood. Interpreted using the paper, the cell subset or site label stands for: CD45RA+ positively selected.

At the DNA level, the sequence is TGTGCCATCAGTGTGGGACAGGGCCCAGAGACCCAGTACTTC. Its translation reads: CAISVGQGPETQYF. The rearranged segments are TRBV10-3 and TRBJ2-5, with 9 central nucleotides matching TRBD1. The CDR3 starts with the cysteine, ends with the phenylalanine, and has 14 residues. Only the CDR3 region is kept as DNA, spanning 42 bases read in frame from base 1. CDR1 and CDR2 (ENHRY, SYGVKD) derive from the germline V gene. Trimmed from V: 4 bases; trimmed from J: 4 bases; junction bases lacking a gene match: 4.